The T cell receptor (beta chain) described here comes from a study of blood T cells in healthy people across ages. Worth noting for this clonotype: Its specificity is not known.

The second PCR ran about 7 to 12 cycles with a sample-barcoded 5' primer and J-beta primers. Each cDNA molecule, via a template-switch adaptor with 12 random nucleotides, was tagged. In TCRdb, the 5' RACE reads were re-called with MiXCR into one record per CDR3 protein. The top ten hold around a third of the sample, which has hundreds of thousands of distinct CDR3 sequences, around 45% seen once. Regarding the study as a whole: PBMCs went unsorted, and a conclusive naive versus antigen-experienced comparison was therefore prevented.

Donors each provided roughly 9.6 milliliters of peripheral blood. A minimum of 5.5 micrograms of total RNA was extracted per sample. This CDR3 comprises 18 residues. Germline V gene data show CDR1 as LNHNV and CDR2 as YYDKDF (reference sequence). With 0 bases removed from V and 3 bases from J, the gap between germline ends came to 18 bases. This sequence was found in a woman aged 55-75 years in good health. V and J are TRBV15 and TRBJ2-1; possible D gene TRBD2, 6 bases. Sequencing input: blood. The CDR3 bases are TGTGCCACCAGCAGAGATTTGGGGTTTGCTAGCGTCTACAATGAGCAGTTCTTC. Protein sequence: CATSRDLGFASVYNEQFF.